The 5 T cell receptor beta chains given below trace back to one sample, sequenced in a study of shared clonotypes between healthy human individuals (dated by TCRdb to 2019 to 2021). The protocol used for the library was the immunoSEQ multiplex PCR assay. TCRdb stores this immuneACCESS table with in-frame sequences only. Part of the clones is absent; in the studies checked, under half of the shortfall reflects unresolved V genes, and no reason is known for the rest. The sample has about half a million clones on record, about 78% of them singletons. The ten largest clones capture 12% of the sample. Sequenced sample: PBMCs. All receptors derive from a woman in her thirties or forties in good health. Some clones in this sample may be carry-over from other donors' samples.

The gene calls are TRBV5-1 and TRBJ2-7; D gene uncertain. Germline CDR1 and CDR2: SGHRS and YFSETQ. CDR3 length equals 15 residues. Trimming took off 0 bases at V and 2 bases at J, with 12 bases between the two ends. The CDR3 bases are TGCGCCAGCAGCTTGGAGTTGGCAGCCACCTACGAGCAGTACTTC. Its translation is CASSLELAATYEQYF. The entire variable domain, with the rest obtained from reference TRBV5-1 and TRBJ2-7, is as follows: KAGVTQTPRYLIKTRGQQVTLSCSPISGHRSVSWYQQTPGQGLQFLFEYFSETQRNKGNFPGRFSGRQFSNSRSEMNVSTLELGDSALYLCASSLELAATYEQYFGPGTRLTVT.

CDR3 bases: TGTGCCAGCAGCTTGGTGGGACAGGGGTGGGAGCAGTACTTC. Residues: CASSLVGQGWEQYF. V gene TRBV5-6 combines with J gene TRBJ2-7, with TRBD1 matching over 10 bases. Germline CDR1 and CDR2: SGHDT and YYEEEE. With 0 bases clipped from V and 7 bases from J, the junction kept 4 bases outside the gene matches. CDR3 size: 14 residues.

This chain joins TRBV10-2 and TRBJ2-1; 10 positions match TRBD2. Per the germline V gene, CDR1 is WSHSY and CDR2 is SAAADI. This CDR3 has 15 amino acids. Trimming removed 3 bases from V and 7 bases from J; junction bases left unmatched: 6. CDR3 in amino acids: CASSDSSGSLNEQFF. In nucleotides, the CDR3 is TGCGCCAGCAGTGATTCTAGCGGGAGTCTTAATGAGCAGTTCTTC.

The chain uses TRBV23-1 and TRBJ2-2; D is tentatively TRBD1 or TRBD2 (7 bases each). TRBV23-1 is placed among ORFs of uncertain function. The CDR3 is made up of 15 amino acids. Trimming shortened V by 3 bases and J by 4 bases, and 12 bases separated the two germline ends. This chain's CDR3 is CASSHAGGATGELFF. CDR3 DNA sequence: TGCGCCAGCAGTCATGCAGGGGGGGCCACCGGGGAGCTGTTTTTT.

This clone was seen a handful of times. The V and J genes are TRBV10-3 and TRBJ2-7; TRBD2 matches 8 bases. Looked up from germline, CDR1 is ENHRY and CDR2 is SYGVKD. Trimming cost V 4 bases and J 5 bases; bases outside gene matches: 10. The CDR3 spans 15 residues. CDR3 nucleotides: TGTGCCATCAGTGCGTTTGGGCGGGAGGATCACGAGCAGTACTTC. It codes for CAISAFGREDHEQYF.